This T cell receptor (beta chain) was documented in a study of CD8 T cells in Susac syndrome. With random hexamers, about 0.5 to 1 ug RNA was reverse transcribed. From the immunoSEQ multiplex PCR reads, TCRdb called clonotypes with MiXCR, one entry per CDR3 protein. This sample has 150,000 to 200,000 distinct CDR3 sequences, with roughly 90% found just once. TCR beta sequencing was performed on blood CD8+ and CD4+ T cells. Sample: CD4+ T cells from PBMCs. The TCR originated in a human donor with Susac syndrome.

The CDR3 is CASRSLAGVASDTQYF. CDR3 nucleotide sequence: TGTGCCAGCAGGTCCCTAGCGGGAGTAGCTTCAGATACGCAGTATTTT. The rearrangement links TRBV28 to TRBJ2-3; 10 bases agree with TRBD2. Germline V gene data show CDR1 as MDHEN and CDR2 as SYDVKM. After removal of 6 bases from V and 4 bases from J, the junction contained 10 bases not matched to a gene. The CDR3 covers 16 residues.